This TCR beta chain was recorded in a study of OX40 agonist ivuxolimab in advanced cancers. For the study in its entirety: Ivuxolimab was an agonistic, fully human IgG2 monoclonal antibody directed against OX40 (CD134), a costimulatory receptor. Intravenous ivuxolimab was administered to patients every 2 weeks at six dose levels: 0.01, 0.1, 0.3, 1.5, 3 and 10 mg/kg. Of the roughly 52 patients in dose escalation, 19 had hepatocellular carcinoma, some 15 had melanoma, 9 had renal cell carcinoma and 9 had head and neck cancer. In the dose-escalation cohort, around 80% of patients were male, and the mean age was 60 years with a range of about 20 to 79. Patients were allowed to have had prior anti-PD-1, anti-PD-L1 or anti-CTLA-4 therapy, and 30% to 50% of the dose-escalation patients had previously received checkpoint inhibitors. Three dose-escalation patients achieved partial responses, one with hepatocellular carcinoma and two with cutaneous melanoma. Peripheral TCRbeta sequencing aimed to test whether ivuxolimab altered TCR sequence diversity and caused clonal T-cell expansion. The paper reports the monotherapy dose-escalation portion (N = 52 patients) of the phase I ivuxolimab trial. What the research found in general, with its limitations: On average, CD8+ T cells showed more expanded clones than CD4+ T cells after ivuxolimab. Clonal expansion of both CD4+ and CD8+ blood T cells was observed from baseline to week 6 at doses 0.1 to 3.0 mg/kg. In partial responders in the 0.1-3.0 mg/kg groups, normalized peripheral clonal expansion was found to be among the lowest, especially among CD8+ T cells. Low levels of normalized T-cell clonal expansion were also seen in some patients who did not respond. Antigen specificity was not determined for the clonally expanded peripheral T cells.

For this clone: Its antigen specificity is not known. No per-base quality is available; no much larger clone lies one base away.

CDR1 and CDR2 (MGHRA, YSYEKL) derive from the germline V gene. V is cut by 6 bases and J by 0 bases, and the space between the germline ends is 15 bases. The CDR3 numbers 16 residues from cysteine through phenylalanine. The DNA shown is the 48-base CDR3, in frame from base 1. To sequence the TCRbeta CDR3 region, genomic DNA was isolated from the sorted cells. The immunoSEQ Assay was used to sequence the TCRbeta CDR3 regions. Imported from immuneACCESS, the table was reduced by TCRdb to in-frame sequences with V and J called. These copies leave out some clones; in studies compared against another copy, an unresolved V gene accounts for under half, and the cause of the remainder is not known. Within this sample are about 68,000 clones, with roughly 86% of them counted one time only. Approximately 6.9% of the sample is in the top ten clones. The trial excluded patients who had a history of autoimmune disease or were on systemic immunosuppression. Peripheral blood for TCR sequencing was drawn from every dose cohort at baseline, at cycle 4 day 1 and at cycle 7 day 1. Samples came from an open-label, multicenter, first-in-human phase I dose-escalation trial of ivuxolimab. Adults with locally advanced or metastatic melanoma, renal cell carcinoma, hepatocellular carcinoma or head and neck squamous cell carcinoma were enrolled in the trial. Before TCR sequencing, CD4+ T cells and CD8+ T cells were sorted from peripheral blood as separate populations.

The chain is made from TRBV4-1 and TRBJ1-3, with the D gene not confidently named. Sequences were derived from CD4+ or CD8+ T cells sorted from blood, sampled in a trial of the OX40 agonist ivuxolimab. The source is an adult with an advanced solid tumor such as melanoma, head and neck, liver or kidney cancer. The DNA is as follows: TGCGCCAGCAGTGCGGGCAGAGGATACTCTGGAAACACCATATATTTT. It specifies CASSAGRGYSGNTIYF.